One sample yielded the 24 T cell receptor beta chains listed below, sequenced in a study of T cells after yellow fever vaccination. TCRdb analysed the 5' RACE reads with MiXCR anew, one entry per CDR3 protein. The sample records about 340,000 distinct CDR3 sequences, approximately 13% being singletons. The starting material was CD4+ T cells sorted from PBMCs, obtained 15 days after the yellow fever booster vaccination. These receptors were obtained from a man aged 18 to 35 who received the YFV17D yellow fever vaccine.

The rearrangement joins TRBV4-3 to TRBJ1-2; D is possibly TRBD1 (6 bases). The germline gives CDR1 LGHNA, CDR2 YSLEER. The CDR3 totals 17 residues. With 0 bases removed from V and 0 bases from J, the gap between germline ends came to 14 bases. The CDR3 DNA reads TGCGCCAGCAGCCAAGATGCGGACAGAACGGCTAACTATGGCTACACCTTC. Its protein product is CASSQDADRTANYGYTF.

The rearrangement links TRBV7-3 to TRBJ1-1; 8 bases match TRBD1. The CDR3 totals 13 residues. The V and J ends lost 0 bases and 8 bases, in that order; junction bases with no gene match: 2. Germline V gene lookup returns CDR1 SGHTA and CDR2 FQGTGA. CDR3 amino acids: CASSLTGQGEAFF. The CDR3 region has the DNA TGTGCCAGCAGCTTAACAGGACAGGGAGAAGCTTTCTTT.

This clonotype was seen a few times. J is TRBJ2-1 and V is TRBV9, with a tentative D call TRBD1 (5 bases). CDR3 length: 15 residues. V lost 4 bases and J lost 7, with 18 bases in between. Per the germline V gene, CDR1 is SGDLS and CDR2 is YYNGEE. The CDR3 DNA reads TGTGCCAGCAGCCCACAGGTCCTCGATAGGAATGAGCAGTTCTTC. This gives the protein CASSPQVLDRNEQFF. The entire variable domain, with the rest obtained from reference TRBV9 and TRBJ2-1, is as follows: DSGVTQTPKHLITATGQRVTLRCSPRSGDLSVYWYQQSLDQGLQFLIQYYNGEERAKGNILERFSAQQFPDLHSELNLSSLELGDSALYFCASSPQVLDRNEQFFGPGTRLTVL.

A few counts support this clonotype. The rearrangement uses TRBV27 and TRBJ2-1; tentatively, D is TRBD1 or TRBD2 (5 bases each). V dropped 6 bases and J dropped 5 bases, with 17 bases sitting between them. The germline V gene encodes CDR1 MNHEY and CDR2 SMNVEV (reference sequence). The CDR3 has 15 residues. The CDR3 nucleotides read TGTGCCAGCAGCCGGGGCGGAATTGGCGACAATGAGCAGTTCTTC. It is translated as CASSRGGIGDNEQFF.

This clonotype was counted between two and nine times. The CDR3: CASSGGQGNSPLHF. The CDR3 coding sequence is TGCGCCAGCAGCGGGGGACAGGGTAATTCACCCCTCCACTTT. The V call is TRBV5-1, the J call TRBJ1-6; TRBD1 aligns across 9 bases. The trim removed 4 bases at V and 6 bases at J, leaving 2 bases unmatched. Germline V gene sequence: CDR1 SGHRS, CDR2 YFSETQ. The CDR3 sequence is 14 residues long.

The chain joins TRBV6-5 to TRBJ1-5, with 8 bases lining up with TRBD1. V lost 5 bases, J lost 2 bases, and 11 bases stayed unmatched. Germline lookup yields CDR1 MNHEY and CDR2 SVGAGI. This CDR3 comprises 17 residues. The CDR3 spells CASSTYYQQGGNQPQHF. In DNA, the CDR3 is TGTGCCAGCAGTACTTACTACCAACAGGGGGGCAATCAGCCCCAGCATTTT.

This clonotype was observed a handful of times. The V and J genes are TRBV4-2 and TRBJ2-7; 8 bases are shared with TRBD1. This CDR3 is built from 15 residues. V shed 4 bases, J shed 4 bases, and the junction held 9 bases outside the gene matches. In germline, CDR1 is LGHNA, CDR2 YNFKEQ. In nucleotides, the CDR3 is TGTGCCAGCAGCCCCGGGGGCAGGGGGCATTACGAGCAGTACTTC. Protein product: CASSPGGRGHYEQYF.

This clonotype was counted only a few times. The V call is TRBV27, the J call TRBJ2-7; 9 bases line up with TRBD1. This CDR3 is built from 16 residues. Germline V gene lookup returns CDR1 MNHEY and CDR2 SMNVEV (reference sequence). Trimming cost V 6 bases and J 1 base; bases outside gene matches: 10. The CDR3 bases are TGTGCCAGCAGGCCCCCTTCGGGGACAGGGTCCTACGAGCAGTACTTC. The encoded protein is CASRPPSGTGSYEQYF.

The CDR3 nucleotides are TGCAGCGTTACAGTGGGTGGCATGAACACTGAAGCTTTCTTT. This sequence encodes CSVTVGGMNTEAFF. The gene calls are TRBV29-1 and TRBJ1-1; D remains unclear. The V gene's germline CDR1 is SQVTM and CDR2 ANQGSEA. The V gene lost 5 bases and the J gene lost 0 bases, with 13 bases spanning the gap. The CDR3 totals 14 residues.

CDR3 region: CSGIEDREYF. The CDR3 DNA is TGCAGCGGGATAGAAGACAGGGAGTACTTC. This sequence joins TRBV29-1 and TRBJ2-7, with 7 bases that match TRBD1. V lost 7 bases and J lost 11; bases outside the gene matches: 8. From germline, CDR1 is SQVTM and CDR2 ANQGSEA. The CDR3 spans 10 residues.

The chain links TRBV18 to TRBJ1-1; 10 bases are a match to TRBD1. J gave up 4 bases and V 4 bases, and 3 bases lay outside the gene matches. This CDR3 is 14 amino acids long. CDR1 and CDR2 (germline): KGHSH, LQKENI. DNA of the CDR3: TGTGCCAGCTCACTCGACAGGGGGCTCACTGAAGCTTTCTTT. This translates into CASSLDRGLTEAFF.

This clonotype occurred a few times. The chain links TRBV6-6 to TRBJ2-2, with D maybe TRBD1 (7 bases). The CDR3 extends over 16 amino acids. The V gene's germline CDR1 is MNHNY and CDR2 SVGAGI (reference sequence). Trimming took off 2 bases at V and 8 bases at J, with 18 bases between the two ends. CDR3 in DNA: TGTGCCAGCAGTTACGGCCAGGGGGGAAGTTATGGGGAGCTGTTTTTT. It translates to CASSYGQGGSYGELFF.

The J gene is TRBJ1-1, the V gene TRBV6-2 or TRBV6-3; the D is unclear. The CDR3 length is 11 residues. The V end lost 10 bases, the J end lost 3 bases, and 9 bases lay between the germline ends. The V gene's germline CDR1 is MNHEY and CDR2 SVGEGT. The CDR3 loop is CATATYTEAFF. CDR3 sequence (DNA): TGTGCCACCGCGACGTACACTGAAGCTTTCTTT.

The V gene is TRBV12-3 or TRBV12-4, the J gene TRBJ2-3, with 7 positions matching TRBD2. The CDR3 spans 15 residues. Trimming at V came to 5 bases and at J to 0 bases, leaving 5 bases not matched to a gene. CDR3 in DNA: TGTGCCAGCAGTCCGGGGGACTACAGCACAGATACGCAGTATTTT. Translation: CASSPGDYSTDTQYF.

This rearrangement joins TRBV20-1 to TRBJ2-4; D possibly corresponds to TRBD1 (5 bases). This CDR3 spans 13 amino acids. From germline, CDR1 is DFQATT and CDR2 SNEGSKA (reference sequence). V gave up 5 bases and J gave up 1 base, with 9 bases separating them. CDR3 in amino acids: CSAVNRAKNIQYF. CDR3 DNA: TGCAGTGCTGTAAACAGGGCCAAAAACATTCAGTACTTC.

The CDR3 is CATSRDGTGGYTF. The CDR3 coding sequence is TGTGCCACCAGCAGAGATGGGACAGGAGGGTACACCTTC. The chain carries TRBV15 and TRBJ1-2; 8 bases are a match to TRBD1. The V gene's germline CDR1 is LNHNV and CDR2 YYDKDF (reference sequence). The CDR3 contains 13 residues. J lost 11 bases, V lost 0 bases, and 5 bases had no gene match.

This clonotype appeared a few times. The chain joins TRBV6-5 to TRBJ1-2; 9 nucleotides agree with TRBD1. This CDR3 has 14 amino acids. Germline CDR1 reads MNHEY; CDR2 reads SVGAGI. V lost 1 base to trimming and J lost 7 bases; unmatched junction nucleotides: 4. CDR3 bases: TGTGCCAGCAGTTACTTCGGACAGGGGACTGGCTACACCTTC. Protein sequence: CASSYFGQGTGYTF.

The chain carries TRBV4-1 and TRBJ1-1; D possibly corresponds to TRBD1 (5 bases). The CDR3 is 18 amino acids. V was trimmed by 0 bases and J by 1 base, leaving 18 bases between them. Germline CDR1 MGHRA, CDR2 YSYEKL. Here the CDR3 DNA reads TGCGCCAGCAGCCAAGACGCGGCTCGGGGGGTTGCGAACACTGAAGCTTTCTTT. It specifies CASSQDAARGVANTEAFF.

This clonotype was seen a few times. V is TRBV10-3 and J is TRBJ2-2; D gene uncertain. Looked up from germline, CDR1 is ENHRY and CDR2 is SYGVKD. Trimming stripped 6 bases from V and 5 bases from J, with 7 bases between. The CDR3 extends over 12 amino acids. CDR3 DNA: TGTGCCATCAGATTACAGACCGGGGAGCTGTTTTTT. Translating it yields CAIRLQTGELFF.

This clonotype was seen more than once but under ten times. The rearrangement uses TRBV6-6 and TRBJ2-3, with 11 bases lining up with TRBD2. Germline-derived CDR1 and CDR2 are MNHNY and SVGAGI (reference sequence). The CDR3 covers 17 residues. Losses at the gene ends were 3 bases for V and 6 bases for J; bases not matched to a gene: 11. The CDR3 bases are TGTGCCAGCAGTTATGGGCTAGCGGGGGGCCCGGGGGATACGCAGTATTTT. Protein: CASSYGLAGGPGDTQYF.

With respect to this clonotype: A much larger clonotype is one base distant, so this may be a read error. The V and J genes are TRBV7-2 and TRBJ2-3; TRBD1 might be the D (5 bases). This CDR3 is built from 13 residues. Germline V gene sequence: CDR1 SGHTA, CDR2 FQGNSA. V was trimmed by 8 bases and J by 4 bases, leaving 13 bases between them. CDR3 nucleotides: TGTGCCAGCTGTGGACAAAGCGCAGATACGCAGTATTTT. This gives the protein CASCGQSADTQYF.

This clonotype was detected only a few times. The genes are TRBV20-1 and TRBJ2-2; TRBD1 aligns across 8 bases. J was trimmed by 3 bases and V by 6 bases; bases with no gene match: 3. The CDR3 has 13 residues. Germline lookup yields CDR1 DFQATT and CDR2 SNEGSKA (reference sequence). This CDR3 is CSAGTGYTGELFF. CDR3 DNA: TGCAGTGCAGGGACAGGCTACACCGGGGAGCTGTTTTTT.

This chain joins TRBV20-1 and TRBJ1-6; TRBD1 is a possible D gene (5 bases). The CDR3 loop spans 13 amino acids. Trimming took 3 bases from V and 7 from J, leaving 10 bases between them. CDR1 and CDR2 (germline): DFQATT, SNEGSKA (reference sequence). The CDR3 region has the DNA TGCAGTGCTAGTCAGGGCTTAAATTCACCCCTCCACTTT. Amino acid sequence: CSASQGLNSPLHF.

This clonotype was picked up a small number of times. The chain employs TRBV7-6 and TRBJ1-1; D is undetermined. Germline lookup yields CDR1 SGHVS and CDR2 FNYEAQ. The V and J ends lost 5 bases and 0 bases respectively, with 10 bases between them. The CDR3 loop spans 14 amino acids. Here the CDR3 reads CASSLGNLNTEAFF. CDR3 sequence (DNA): TGTGCCAGCAGCCTAGGGAACCTGAACACTGAAGCTTTCTTT.